This T cell receptor beta chain was sequenced in a study of T cell changes during pregnancy in multiple sclerosis. Using immunoSEQ multiplex PCR, the repertoire was profiled, and TCRdb retains in-frame clones only, with some absent. The sample has tens of thousands of clones; 93% are singletons. V shed 3 bases and J 5 bases; nucleotides not matched to a gene: 11. The CDR3 consists of 16 residues. Germline V CDR1 and CDR2: SGDLS, YYNGEE. The V call is TRBV9, the J call TRBJ1-1; 9 positions agree with TRBD1. The receptor was derived from a female donor with multiple sclerosis, enrolled in a pregnancy study. The source was CD8+ T cells from peripheral blood mononuclear cells, collected after pregnancy. CDR3 in DNA: TGTGCCAGCAGCGCCCACCGGGACAGGGCTAGGACTGAAGCTTTCTTT. It yields the protein CASSAHRDRARTEAFF.